This record covers a single T cell receptor beta chain. The antigen it recognizes is unknown. The record has no base qualities; no much larger clone is one base away. The data belong to a study of beta chain features in type 1 diabetes (dated by TCRdb to the late 2010s). In terms of the full investigation: Patients and healthy donors did not differ in mean age, gender distribution, total cell number or subset yield. A total of 85 million to 140 million sorted cells were examined across all samples, and a strong correlation was observed between cell number per subset and RNA yield. The study compared the TCRB repertoires of sorted circulating CD4+ T cell subsets in recently diagnosed type 1 diabetes patients with those in matched healthy donors. Regulatory and stem cell-like memory subsets were isolated from only 8 patients and about eight healthy donors, whereas naive and central memory subsets came from all 30 or so donors. Findings and caveats that apply to the study as a whole: PCR might favor shorter templates, but patient and control samples were amplified and corrected together, so any skew would affect both groups equally. Because cDNA was sequenced instead of genomic DNA, highly expressing activated cells could be over-represented, though the groups showed no difference in activation or CD3 levels. Only small numbers of individuals were included in the HLA sub-analyses, which left unresolved whether HLA type had any influence on TCRB rearrangement. Patients with type 1 diabetes made fewer insertions and deleted more nucleotides at VDJ recombination sites, implying thymic rearrangement abnormalities. The naive, central memory and regulatory TCRB repertoires appeared to resemble one another more closely among patients than among healthy donors. In all four CD4+ subsets, TCRB CDR3 length was moderately but significantly shorter in type 1 diabetes patients.

From the cysteine up to the phenylalanine, the CDR3 has a length of 13 residues. Only the CDR3 DNA stays, 39 bases, in frame from base 1. V lost 4 bases and J lost 0 bases; the stretch between them is 9 bases long. Reading the germline V gene gives CDR1 SQVTM and CDR2 ANQGSEA. From each donor, a single peripheral blood sample of 100 to 150 mL on average was drawn into heparinised tubes. A BD FACSAria II was used to sort naive, central memory, regulatory and stem cell-like memory CD4+ T cells with a panel that included CD45RO, CCR7, CD25, CD127, CD95 and CD27. A purity above 95% was achieved for all sorted populations. PBMCs were isolated immediately by Lymphoprep density gradient centrifugation and stained directly without culture. Samples were stained and sorted in pairs, with one healthy donor and one patient per experiment, so that batch effects were minimized. The entire isolated RNA was reverse transcribed using the High Capacity cDNA Reverse Transcription Kit, and thus expressed TCRB transcripts were sequenced. Deep immunoSEQ sequencing was performed on naive, central memory and regulatory T cell samples, with an average of around 3.4 million total reads per sample. Sorted cells were lysed in RLT buffer and RNA was extracted with DNase-treated RNeasy Micro or Mini kits, depending on cell number. To prevent cross-contamination, each cell subset was processed individually, whereas patient and healthy donor samples were processed jointly. Using the immunoSEQ multiplex PCR, TCRB sequences were amplified from cDNA into 87-bp fragments spanning the CDR3 region. Amplicons were sequenced on the Illumina HiSeq platform. Under the source paper's analysis protocol: PCR bias was corrected computationally using synthetic template baselines, and reads within Hamming distance 2 were collapsed, with unmergeable singletons discarded. Reads were aligned against IMGT so that V, D and J genes, CDR3 length and insertions or deletions at six rearrangement sites could be assigned. Clonotype counts were normalized to sorted cell number within each subset before computing true diversity and Gini coefficients with the tcR R package. The overlap coefficient, calculated on TCRB nucleotide sequences, was used to quantify repertoire sharing. As a proxy for the pre-selection repertoire, out-of-frame TCRB sequences from naive cells were analyzed. TCRdb stores this immuneACCESS table with in-frame sequences only. Part of the clones is absent; in the studies checked, under half of the shortfall reflects unresolved V genes, and no reason is known for the rest. The V and J calls and the clone size are those of that table, but D and trimming were determined from the DNA. The sample yields around 450,000 clones; roughly 11% were counted once. The biggest ten clones account for over 0.04% of the sample.

The source material was naive CD4+ T cells from blood. The cell subset or site tag for this specimen amounts to: true naive CD4+ T cells. Recombination joined TRBV29-1 with TRBJ1-1; confidence is insufficient to name the D gene. This sequence was found in a woman aged 18 to 35 in good health. Here is the DNA: TGCAGCGTTGGAGAAGGACTGAACACTGAAGCTTTCTTT. Its protein is CSVGEGLNTEAFF.